A single sample is the source of the 28 T cell receptor beta chains below, sequenced in a study of early T cells in non-severe SARS-CoV-2 infection (dated by TCRdb to the early 2020s). The library was made by 5' RACE. Sequenced on a NextSeq 500. The public reads were reanalyzed by TCRdb: fastp trimming at Q25, MiXCR alignment, in-frame beta chains only. Duplicate CDR3 protein sequences are folded into a single record with the most common DNA and genes. For this sample the table gives 65,000 to 95,000 distinct CDR3 sequences, of which 4.5% to 6% were detected only once. The top ten clones comprise approximately 7.4% of the sample. The sequencing used whole blood, collected at baseline. The origin of the receptors is an adult who was a healthcare worker with PCR-confirmed SARS-CoV-2 infection or an uninfected control (not recorded which).

This clonotype was seen at least ten times. CDR3 amino acids: CASSAAQGSEQYF. The CDR3 DNA sequence: TGTGCCAGCAGTGCGGCCCAGGGGAGCGAGCAGTACTTC. The chain is built from TRBV12-3 or TRBV12-4 and TRBJ2-7; weak D call: TRBD1 (6 bases). The V end was cut by 5 bases, the J end by 6 bases, with 14 bases between. The CDR3 covers 13 residues.

This clonotype was counted ten times or more. The chain uses TRBV2 and TRBJ2-1; D not resolved. The CDR3 totals 15 residues. V lost 0 bases to trimming and J lost 0 bases, with 6 bases between them. The germline V gene encodes CDR1 SNHLY and CDR2 FYNNEI. The chain's CDR3 is CASSEARGSYNEQFF. The CDR3, as DNA: TGTGCCAGCAGTGAAGCTCGCGGCTCCTACAATGAGCAGTTCTTC.

This clonotype was counted at least ten times. The genes are TRBV7-8 and TRBJ2-1; the match to TRBD2 covers 8 bases. The CDR3 is 16 residues long. V shed 0 bases and J 9 bases; nucleotides not matched to a gene: 10. Germline CDR1 reads SGHVS; CDR2 reads FQNEAQ. This CDR3 reads CASSLAPGLGVGEQFF. The CDR3 region has the DNA TGTGCCAGCAGCTTAGCCCCGGGACTAGGCGTCGGTGAGCAGTTCTTC.

There are a few counts of this clonotype. The V and J genes are TRBV18 and TRBJ2-5; TRBD1 matches at 8 bases. This CDR3 region has 14 residues. CDR1 KGHSH and CDR2 LQKENI come from the germline V gene. The ends lost 4 bases at V and 7 bases at J; junction bases unmatched: 8. The CDR3 here is CASSLSGTGGTQYF. CDR3 DNA: TGTGCCAGCTCACTCTCCGGGACAGGAGGGACCCAGTACTTC.

This clonotype was found many times. This chain joins TRBV20-1 and TRBJ1-1, with TRBD1 identical over 7 bases. Germline loops: CDR1 DFQATT, CDR2 SNEGSKA (reference sequence). The CDR3 sequence is 18 residues long. V lost 3 bases and J lost 0; bases outside the gene matches: 16. This CDR3 reads CSARGEDKKTGMNTEAFF. The CDR3 DNA sequence: TGCAGTGCTAGGGGCGAAGACAAAAAGACAGGGATGAACACTGAAGCTTTCTTT.

The chain has TRBV20-1 and TRBJ1-1; D unclear. This CDR3 is 13 amino acids long. V was pared by 4 bases and J by 7 bases, with 16 bases between. Germline V gene data show CDR1 as DFQATT and CDR2 as SNEGSKA (reference sequence). The CDR3 here is CSAMDGPYSEAFF. CDR3 DNA sequence: TGCAGTGCTATGGACGGACCATACAGTGAAGCTTTCTTT.

This clonotype was picked up many times. This chain connects TRBV28 to TRBJ1-1; TRBD1 agrees at 7 bases. The V gene end was trimmed by 6 bases and the J gene end by 0 bases; junction bases not matched to a gene: 4. Germline CDR1 and CDR2: MDHEN and SYDVKM. This CDR3 comprises 14 residues. The CDR3 bases are TGTGCCAGCAGGGAACAGGGGTTGAACACTGAAGCTTTCTTT. Protein sequence: CASREQGLNTEAFF.

This clonotype occurred many times. The rearrangement uses TRBV20-1 and TRBJ2-2; the match to TRBD2 covers 10 bases. This CDR3 contains 16 residues. Germline V gene data show CDR1 as DFQATT and CDR2 as SNEGSKA (reference sequence). Trimming at V came to 3 bases and at J to 1 base, leaving 5 bases not matched to a gene. The CDR3 loop reads CSARTSGFGNTGELFF. CDR3 DNA sequence: TGCAGTGCTAGGACTAGCGGGTTTGGGAACACCGGGGAGCTGTTTTTT.

The rearrangement joins TRBV6-5 to TRBJ1-6; D is perhaps TRBD1 (6 bases). CDR1 MNHEY and CDR2 SVGAGI come from the germline V gene. Trimming took 5 bases from V and 7 from J, leaving 15 bases between them. The CDR3 spans 15 residues. CDR3: CASSLQGPGNSPLHF. In DNA, the CDR3 is TGTGCCAGCAGTCTTCAGGGGCCCGGGAATTCACCCCTCCACTTT.

This clonotype was observed a handful of times. The chain joins TRBV29-1 to TRBJ2-7; TRBD1 matches 7 bases. V lost 6 bases, J lost 6 bases, and 8 bases stayed unmatched. The CDR3 loop spans 12 amino acids. The germline V gene encodes CDR1 SQVTM and CDR2 ANQGSEA. Here the CDR3 DNA reads TGCAGCGTGAGGACAGGTGGTATCGAGCAGTACTTC. Its translation is CSVRTGGIEQYF.

This clonotype has a handful of counts. V gene TRBV29-1 combines with J gene TRBJ2-1; D remains unclear. Germline V gene sequence: CDR1 SQVTM, CDR2 ANQGSEA. The CDR3 is 13 amino acids. The V gene lost 4 bases and the J gene lost 0 bases, with 7 bases spanning the gap. CDR3 nucleotides: TGCAGCGTTGCCATGAGCTCCTACAATGAGCAGTTCTTC. Its protein is CSVAMSSYNEQFF.

The CDR3 DNA sequence: TGTGCCAGCACCCCACCGGGCGGGTATAGCTCCTACAATGAGCAGTTCTTC. Amino acid sequence: CASTPPGGYSSYNEQFF. The V call is TRBV6-5, the J call TRBJ2-1; D is possibly TRBD2 (5 bases). V was pared by 7 bases and J by 0 bases, with 19 bases between. CDR3 size: 17 residues. Germline lookup yields CDR1 MNHEY and CDR2 SVGAGI.

Many counts were recorded for this clonotype. J is TRBJ1-2 and V is TRBV6-6; 11 bases fit TRBD1. The CDR3 contains 16 residues. In germline, CDR1 is MNHNY, CDR2 SVGAGI (reference sequence). V was clipped by 3 bases and J by 9 bases; unmatched bases: 12. The CDR3 is CASSYLPGQGEYSYTF. The CDR3 DNA sequence: TGTGCCAGCAGTTATTTACCGGGACAGGGGGAATACAGCTACACCTTC.

Ten or more counts support this clonotype. V gene TRBV6-5 combines with J gene TRBJ1-6; D possibly corresponds to TRBD1 (6 bases). This CDR3 region has 16 residues. V dropped 6 bases and J dropped 0 bases, with 12 bases sitting between them. CDR1 and CDR2 (germline): MNHEY, SVGAGI. CDR3 sequence (DNA): TGTGCCAGCAGCCGGACAGCGAGCTCCTATAATTCACCCCTCCACTTT. Its translation: CASSRTASSYNSPLHF.

This clonotype came up a few times. CDR3 sequence (DNA): TGTGCCAGCAGCCAAGAGGGACTAGCGGGAGATGAGCAGTACTTC. It is translated as CASSQEGLAGDEQYF. The chain combines TRBV4-2 with TRBJ2-7, with 14 positions matching TRBD2. The CDR3 runs to 15 residues. Germline trimming cut 0 bases from V and 7 bases from J; bases unmatched to any gene: 2. CDR1 LGHNA and CDR2 YNFKEQ come from the germline V gene.

This clonotype was found a few times. The V gene is TRBV29-1, the J gene TRBJ2-3; 9 nucleotides match TRBD2. With V trimmed by 1 base and J by 4 bases, 9 bases remained unmatched. The germline V gene has CDR1 SQVTM and CDR2 ANQGSEA. CDR3 length: 16 residues. The chain's CDR3 is CSVEGPRGGRADTQYF. CDR3 nucleotides: TGCAGCGTTGAAGGTCCCCGGGGCGGGAGGGCAGATACGCAGTATTTT.

This clonotype has at least ten counts. The gene calls are TRBV29-1 and TRBJ2-1, with a weak D call TRBD2 (5 bases). The V end lost 3 bases, the J end lost 1 base, and 16 bases lay between the germline ends. Germline V CDR1 and CDR2: SQVTM, ANQGSEA. The CDR3 is 16 amino acids. CDR3 loop: CSVEGPDFLSYNEQFF. The CDR3 DNA reads TGCAGCGTTGAGGGCCCGGACTTCCTTTCCTACAATGAGCAGTTCTTC.

This clonotype was recorded at least ten times. J is TRBJ2-1 and V is TRBV5-1; TRBD2 matches at 13 bases. The CDR3 spans 16 residues. The J segment lost 9 bases and the V segment lost 3 bases, leaving 9 bases of the junction unmatched. CDR1 and CDR2 from the germline V gene are SGHRS and YFSETQ. The CDR3 coding sequence is TGCGCCAGCAGCTCCCCCGGGACTAGCGGGACCCCTGAGCAGTTCTTC. It translates to CASSSPGTSGTPEQFF.

This clonotype was detected ten times or more. The chain uses TRBV20-1 and TRBJ2-2; 9 bases match TRBD1. J was trimmed by 5 bases and V by 6 bases; bases with no gene match: 7. This CDR3 contains 14 residues. The germline V gene encodes CDR1 DFQATT and CDR2 SNEGSKA (reference sequence). In DNA form, the CDR3 reads TGCAGTGCCCCATTCGGACAGGGGACCGGGGAGCTGTTTTTT. This translates into CSAPFGQGTGELFF.

The chain employs TRBV10-2 and TRBJ2-7, with 8 bases identical to TRBD2. Per the germline V gene, CDR1 is WSHSY and CDR2 is SAAADI. The ends lost 6 bases at V and 11 bases at J; junction bases unmatched: 15. The CDR3 length is 14 residues. This CDR3 reads CASRGGLAGMKKYF. The CDR3 nucleotides are TGCGCCAGCAGGGGGGGCCTAGCGGGCATGAAGAAGTACTTC.

This clonotype was detected many times. The gene calls are TRBV2 and TRBJ2-3; D uncertain. The CDR3 loop spans 11 amino acids. Trimming removed 3 bases at V and 4 bases at J, with 2 bases between. In germline, CDR1 is SNHLY, CDR2 FYNNEI. The CDR3 DNA reads as TGTGCCAGCAGTGAGGCAGATACGCAGTATTTT. It codes for CASSEADTQYF.

This clonotype was counted ten times or more. The CDR3: CASSPKRSGASYEQYF. CDR3 coding DNA: TGTGCCAGCAGCCCGAAGAGATCGGGGGCTTCCTACGAGCAGTACTTC. The V call is TRBV5-5, the J call TRBJ2-7; D possibly matches TRBD1 or TRBD2 (6 bases each). The CDR3 is made up of 16 amino acids. With 4 bases removed from V and 1 base from J, the gap between germline ends came to 18 bases. CDR1 and CDR2 (germline): SGHKS, YYEKEE (reference sequence). The whole variable domain, filled in from reference TRBV5-5 and TRBJ2-7, reads DAGVTQSPTHLIKTRGQQVTLRCSPISGHKSVSWYQQVLGQGPQFIFQYYEKEERGRGNFPDRFSARQFPNYSSELNVNALLLGDSALYLCASSPKRSGASYEQYFGPGTRLTVT.

Many counts were recorded for this clonotype. The CDR3 DNA sequence: TGTGCCAGCAGCTCCCAAGCGGGAGTGTCCTACAATGAGCAGTTCTTC. Protein product: CASSSQAGVSYNEQFF. The rearrangement links TRBV7-3 to TRBJ2-1, with 8 positions matching TRBD2. This CDR3 is built from 16 residues. J gave up 1 base and V 4 bases, and 6 bases lay outside the gene matches. The V gene's germline CDR1 is SGHTA and CDR2 FQGTGA.

CDR3 amino acids: CSVGTVPPSYEQYF. The CDR3 DNA reads as TGCAGCGTTGGGACAGTTCCACCCTCCTACGAGCAGTACTTC. The chain carries TRBV29-1 and TRBJ2-7, with D maybe TRBD1 (6 bases). Trimming removed 4 bases at V and 0 bases at J, with 13 bases between. Germline V CDR1 and CDR2: SQVTM, ANQGSEA. CDR3 length equals 14 residues.

This clonotype has ten or more counts. The chain links TRBV27 to TRBJ2-7; 8 bases match TRBD2. V was pared by 4 bases and J by 4 bases, with 6 bases of the junction left unmatched. The CDR3 has 14 amino acids. Germline assignment: CDR1 MNHEY and CDR2 SMNVEV (reference sequence). The CDR3 spells CASSYRAGEYEQYF. For the CDR3, the DNA is TGTGCCAGCAGTTATCGAGCGGGAGAGTACGAGCAGTACTTC.

This clonotype was seen more than once but under ten times. The chain has TRBV2 and TRBJ2-2; 11 positions match TRBD2. This CDR3 has 16 amino acids. V was pared by 7 bases and J by 2 bases, with 6 bases of the junction left unmatched. Germline CDR1 reads SNHLY; CDR2 reads FYNNEI. CDR3 sequence reads: CASMQLAGGNTGELFF. The CDR3, as DNA: TGTGCCAGCATGCAGCTAGCGGGAGGTAACACCGGGGAGCTGTTTTTT.

This clonotype was picked up many times. One junction end does not reproduce the germline sequence, and a read error may be involved. The V and J genes are TRBV29-1 and TRBJ2-6; possible D gene TRBD1, 6 bases. CDR3 length: 14 residues. The V gene's germline CDR1 is SQVTM and CDR2 ANQGSEA. The CDR3: CSVEGGDGANVLTF. In DNA form, the CDR3 reads TGCAGCGTCGAAGGGGGTGACGGGGCCAACGTCCTGACTTTC. Full variable domain (rest looked up from reference TRBV29-1 and TRBJ2-6): SAVISQKPSRDICQRGTSLTIQCQVDSQVTMMFWYRQQPGQSLTLIATANQGSEATYESGFVIDKFPISRPNLTFSTLTVSNMSPEDSSIYLCSVEGGDGANVLTFGAGSRLTVL.

The chain uses TRBV3-1 and TRBJ1-1, with D unclear. This CDR3 comprises 13 residues. With 2 bases removed from V and 1 base from J, the gap between germline ends came to 5 bases. Germline CDR1 is LGHDT and CDR2 is YNNKEL (reference sequence). CDR3 region: CASSQTENTEAFF. The DNA for the CDR3 is TGTGCCAGCAGCCAAACAGAGAACACTGAAGCTTTCTTT.